This T cell receptor beta chain was observed in a study of T cell repertoires in cytomegalovirus infection. The overall study: Matching HLA type, along with CMV infection, was indicated by public TCR beta signatures.

This clonotype was observed at least ten times. What it binds is not known. Trimming shortened V by 6 bases and J by 10 bases, and 12 bases separated the two germline ends. This CDR3 has 12 residues. Looked up from germline, CDR1 is MGHDK and CDR2 is SYGVNS. MiXCR, run by TCRdb on the reads, gives a single entry per CDR3 protein. The table has about 920,000 distinct CDR3 sequences, 30% to 40% seen once; the top ten hold roughly 13%. Study-wide results and limits: HLA-C-restricted TCR beta clonotypes specific for CMV led the ex vivo response.

This chain joins TRBV25-1 and TRBJ1-4, with a weak D call TRBD1 (5 bases). This receptor was taken from a human donor in good health (CMV status not recorded). Some clones in this sample may be carry-over from other donors' samples. Here the sequenced sample was cultured CD8+ T cells from PBMCs, taken from culture after CMV antigen stimulation. The CDR3 DNA sequence: TGTGCCAGCAGGATAGACAGTGCAAAACTGTTTTTT. Its protein product is CASRIDSAKLFF.